Below, one T cell receptor beta chain is given with its context. The source of the sample is a study of blood T cell repertoires in COVID-19. Study information: Sample material is recorded as cDNA or gDNA derived from T cells, B-cell-depleted T cells, or PBMCs.

Authors' analysis steps: Nucleated cell counts were estimated from reference gene primer amplification. The protocol was immunoSEQ multiplex PCR, while the TCRdb copy is restricted to in-frame clones and leaves out a portion. V, J and clone size are taken as reported in that table, and D and trimming were inferred from the DNA itself. This sample has some 380,000 clones, with nearly 90% found just once. The CDR3 covers 17 residues. The V gene's germline CDR1 is SGDLS and CDR2 YYNGEE. The ends were cut back, 4 bases at V and 2 bases at J, with 21 bases in the middle. Sequencing was done on a sample of peripheral blood. The chain joins TRBV9 to TRBJ2-5; D unresolved. This TCR was sampled from a man younger than 30 with active or convalescent COVID-19. Here the CDR3 DNA reads TGTGCCAGCAGCCGTACAAAGCATTTGAGGAAGCAAGAGACCCAGTACTTC. Its protein product is CASSRTKHLRKQETQYF.